The 24 T cell receptor beta chains given below trace back to one sample, sequenced in a study of CD8 T cells in ankylosing spondylitis. TCRdb redid the calling of the 5' RACE reads with MiXCR, one entry per CDR3 protein. The sample has a few hundred thousand distinct CDR3 sequences; 15% to 20% are singletons. Notes on the study in general: Blood from ankylosing spondylitis patients appeared to carry a characteristic eight-variant TCR beta motif.

These receptors are not linked to any known antigen. Source material: blood, either unsorted or a sorted T cell fraction (not recorded which). The receptors originated from a male donor with ankylosing spondylitis.

This clonotype appeared many times. This chain links TRBV7-2 with TRBJ2-3; D perhaps matches TRBD2 (5 bases). The CDR3 is 13 residues long. The V gene's germline CDR1 is SGHTA and CDR2 FQGNSA. Trimming removed 5 bases at V and 6 bases at J, with 12 bases between. The CDR3 DNA follows: TGTGCCAGCAGCGATACTAGTCCCGATACGCAGTATTTT. It specifies CASSDTSPDTQYF.

This clonotype was seen a few times. The chain recombines TRBV14 with TRBJ2-1, with D perhaps matching TRBD2 (6 bases). V lost 4 bases and J 3 bases, leaving 13 bases between the germline ends. Germline V gives CDR1 SGHDN, CDR2 FVKESK. This CDR3 comprises 15 residues. For the CDR3, the DNA is TGTGCCAGCAGCCTCCGGGACTCGGGCTACAATGAGCAGTTCTTC. Its protein product is CASSLRDSGYNEQFF.

This clonotype appeared a single time. The chain combines TRBV20-1 with TRBJ2-5; TRBD1 or TRBD2 may be the D gene (5 bases each). The germline CDR1 and CDR2 sequences are DFQATT and SNEGSKA (reference sequence). V was trimmed by 0 bases and J by 2 bases, leaving 13 bases between them. The CDR3 has 15 amino acids. The CDR3 is CSARDRWDEQETQYF. The DNA of the CDR3 is TGCAGTGCTAGAGATCGCTGGGACGAACAAGAGACCCAGTACTTC.

This clonotype was seen only a few times. CDR3 DNA sequence: TGTGCCAGCAGCCAAGACAGACTAGCGGGTTCCCAAGAGACCCAGTACTTC. This sequence encodes CASSQDRLAGSQETQYF. The genes are TRBV3-1 and TRBJ2-5; TRBD2 matches 10 bases. Germline values: CDR1 LGHDT, CDR2 YNNKEL (reference sequence). This CDR3 has 17 residues. Trimming took 0 bases from V and 1 from J; bases not matched to a gene: 5.

This sequence joins TRBV12-3 or TRBV12-4 and TRBJ2-7, with 10 bases that match TRBD2. V shed 4 bases, J shed 1 base, and the junction held 7 bases outside the gene matches. The CDR3 consists of 16 residues. The DNA for the CDR3 is TGTGCCAGCAGTTCCCTAGGTAGCGGGAGGTCCTACGAGCAGTACTTC. It encodes CASSSLGSGRSYEQYF.

As to this clonotype: Germline is not matched at one junction end, which may reflect a read error. The rearrangement joins TRBV2 to TRBJ2-2, with 8 positions matching TRBD1. The CDR3 runs to 13 residues. The V gene's germline CDR1 is SNHLY and CDR2 FYNNEI. CDR3 residues: CASSGQGYGELLF. CDR3 bases: TGTGCCAGCAGTGGACAGGGGTACGGGGAGCTGTTGTTT.

This chain connects TRBV11-1 to TRBJ1-1; tentative D call: TRBD1 (6 bases). V lost 5 bases and J lost 0, with 16 bases in between. There are 16 residues in the CDR3. Germline CDR1 is SGHAT and CDR2 is FQDESV (reference sequence). Written as DNA, the CDR3 is TGTGCCAGCAGCCCCCCGACCGGGACACTGAACACTGAAGCTTTCTTT. It specifies CASSPPTGTLNTEAFF.

This sequence joins TRBV4-2 and TRBJ1-1; tentatively, D is TRBD1 (6 bases). The CDR3 runs 14 residues. V lost 2 bases to trimming and J lost 7 bases, with 14 bases between them. Germline V gene sequence: CDR1 LGHNA, CDR2 YNFKEQ. CDR3 sequence (DNA): TGTGCCAGCAGCCAAAAGACAGGTTTCCTTGAAGCTTTCTTT. This gives the protein CASSQKTGFLEAFF.

The J gene is TRBJ2-7, the V gene TRBV5-5, with D possibly matching TRBD1 (6 bases). Germline loops: CDR1 SGHKS, CDR2 YYEKEE (reference sequence). With 1 base removed from V and 6 bases from J, the gap between germline ends came to 11 bases. This CDR3 region has 13 residues. CDR3: CASSLTGYGEQYF. CDR3 sequence (DNA): TGTGCCAGCAGCTTGACAGGGTACGGCGAGCAGTACTTC. The variable domain in full, with the rest retrieved from reference TRBV5-5 and TRBJ2-7, is DAGVTQSPTHLIKTRGQQVTLRCSPISGHKSVSWYQQVLGQGPQFIFQYYEKEERGRGNFPDRFSARQFPNYSSELNVNALLLGDSALYLCASSLTGYGEQYFGPGTRLTVT.

The chain carries TRBV4-1 and TRBJ2-2, with D possibly being TRBD2 (5 bases). V dropped 7 bases and J dropped 1 base, with 22 bases sitting between them. The CDR3 covers 18 residues. Looked up from germline, CDR1 is MGHRA and CDR2 is YSYEKL. CDR3 region: CASTREGVAGWNTGELFF. The CDR3 region has the DNA TGCGCCAGCACCCGGGAAGGTGTGGCCGGGTGGAACACCGGGGAGCTGTTTTTT.

The V gene is TRBV20-1, the J gene TRBJ2-3; D possibly corresponds to TRBD2 (5 bases). This CDR3 is 14 amino acids long. V shed 0 bases and J shed 5 bases, with 12 bases lying between them. Germline CDR1 and CDR2: DFQATT and SNEGSKA (reference sequence). CDR3 in amino acids: CSARDMRAEDTQYF. CDR3 in DNA: TGCAGTGCTAGAGATATGAGGGCCGAAGATACGCAGTATTTT.

This clonotype has a handful of counts. This chain connects TRBV5-1 to TRBJ2-1, with TRBD2 matching over 10 bases. The junction had 7 bases not matched to a gene; V was cut back by 4 bases and J by 6 bases. The germline V gene has CDR1 SGHRS and CDR2 YFSETQ. The length of the CDR3 is 15 residues. The CDR3 bases are TGCGCCAGCAGCGACGGACTAGCGGACAGCAATGAGCAGTTCTTC. Protein product: CASSDGLADSNEQFF.

There are a few counts of this clonotype. V is TRBV12-3 or TRBV12-4 and J is TRBJ1-1, with 7 bases that match TRBD1. V gave up 3 bases and J gave up 7 bases; unmatched junction bases: 8. This CDR3 has 14 amino acids. CDR3 protein: CASSLRGPEHEAFF. The CDR3 DNA sequence: TGTGCCAGCAGTTTGAGGGGGCCAGAGCATGAAGCTTTCTTT.

A few counts support this clonotype. The rearrangement links TRBV12-3 or TRBV12-4 to TRBJ2-1; D is uncertain. The CDR3 is 15 residues long. Trimming took 4 bases from V and 0 from J, leaving 10 bases between them. CDR3 in DNA: TGTGCCAGCAGTTCAGGATACAGCTCCTACAATGAGCAGTTCTTC. Translating it yields CASSSGYSSYNEQFF.

Concerning this clonotype: A read error is possible here, since a much larger clone lies one base away. The chain joins TRBV12-3 or TRBV12-4 to TRBJ2-2; 13 bases agree with TRBD2. The CDR3 is made up of 16 amino acids. The CDR3 region has the DNA TGTGCCAGCAGTTCGGGACTAGCGGGATCTACCGGGAAGCTGTTTTTT. It translates to CASSSGLAGSTGKLFF.

This clonotype occurred a few times. V usage is TRBV30 and J usage is TRBJ2-1; D ambiguous. This CDR3 is built from 12 residues. Germline V CDR1 and CDR2: GTSNPN, SVGIG (reference sequence). V dropped 1 base and J dropped 5 bases, with 6 bases sitting between them. The DNA of the CDR3 is TGTGCCTGGAGTGGATATAACAATGAGCAGTTCTTC. This sequence encodes CAWSGYNNEQFF.

This clonotype was counted only a few times. The genes are TRBV4-3 and TRBJ1-5; 9 bases map to TRBD1. Germline values: CDR1 LGHNA, CDR2 YSLEER. This CDR3 comprises 17 residues. After removal of 4 bases from V and 4 bases from J, the junction contained 11 bases not matched to a gene. Here the CDR3 reads CASSPSRGTGINQPQHF. Here the CDR3 DNA reads TGCGCCAGCAGCCCGAGCAGGGGGACAGGGATTAATCAGCCCCAGCATTTT.

This clonotype was counted a few times. The chain has TRBV2 and TRBJ1-1; D is unresolved. The CDR3 is 17 residues long. The germline V gene has CDR1 SNHLY and CDR2 FYNNEI. Trimming left V 3 bases short and J 2 bases short, with 19 bases between. The CDR3 sequence is CASSDGFVGYQNTEAFF. The DNA of the CDR3 is TGTGCCAGCAGTGACGGCTTTGTGGGATATCAAAACACTGAAGCTTTCTTT.

This clonotype showed up just a few times. The genes are TRBV15 and TRBJ2-3; 9 nucleotides agree with TRBD2. The CDR3 length is 17 residues. Germline V lookup: CDR1 LNHNV, CDR2 YYDKDF (reference sequence). The V segment lost 3 bases and the J segment 2 bases; nucleotides outside the gene matches: 9. CDR3: CATSREKGTSSTDTQYF. CDR3 in DNA: TGTGCCACCAGCAGGGAAAAAGGGACTAGCTCCACAGATACGCAGTATTTT. The whole variable domain, remainder taken from reference TRBV15 and TRBJ2-3, is DAMVIQNPRYQVTQFGKPVTLSCSQTLNHNVMYWYQQKSSQAPKLLFHYYDKDFNNEADTPDNFQSRRPNTSFCFLDIRSPGLGDTAMYLCATSREKGTSSTDTQYFGPGTRLTVL.

The chain couples TRBV20-1 to TRBJ2-1, with 9 bases lining up with TRBD1. CDR3 length: 16 residues. Germline-derived CDR1 and CDR2 are DFQATT and SNEGSKA (reference sequence). V dropped 1 base and J dropped 7; count of bases not matched to a gene: 11. CDR3 region: CSARAPRGQGRNEQFF. CDR3 DNA sequence: TGCAGTGCTAGAGCCCCCCGCGGACAGGGGAGGAATGAGCAGTTCTTC.

This chain joins TRBV19 and TRBJ2-1, with 11 positions matching TRBD2. CDR1 and CDR2 from the germline V gene are LNHDA and SQIVND (reference sequence). V gave up 5 bases and J gave up 0 bases; unmatched junction bases: 15. This CDR3 contains 20 residues. CDR3 loop: CASSASPGTSGGSSYNEQFF. The DNA for the CDR3 is TGTGCCAGTAGTGCCTCCCCCGGGACTAGCGGAGGCAGCTCCTACAATGAGCAGTTCTTC.

In nucleotides, the CDR3 is TGCGCCAGCACCCCCCACCTTCTCGAAGTTAATGAAAAACTGTTTTTT. This translates into CASTPHLLEVNEKLFF. The V call is TRBV4-1, the J call TRBJ1-4, with no clear D. V dropped 7 bases and J dropped 4 bases, with 19 bases sitting between them. The germline gives CDR1 MGHRA, CDR2 YSYEKL. The CDR3 runs to 16 residues.

The chain joins TRBV6-2 or TRBV6-3 to TRBJ2-1, with 7 bases matching TRBD2. Germline loops: CDR1 MNHEY, CDR2 SVGEGT. Trimming cost V 8 bases and J 2 bases; bases outside gene matches: 9. The CDR3 consists of 15 residues. In DNA form, the CDR3 reads TGTGCCAGCTGTCACAGGACTAGTACCTACAATGAGCAGTTCTTC. Translated, it gives CASCHRTSTYNEQFF.

The DNA for the CDR3 is TGTGCTAGTGCCCCGGGACTAGTAACAGATACGCAGTATTTT. This encodes CASAPGLVTDTQYF. The V gene is TRBV12-5, the J gene TRBJ2-3; 8 nucleotides line up with TRBD2. The trim removed 7 bases at V and 3 bases at J, leaving 6 bases unmatched. Germline CDR1 and CDR2: LGHNT and FRNRAP. The CDR3 length is 14 residues.